The 15 T cell receptor beta chains in this list originate from one sample, sequenced in a study of cytomegalovirus exposure and HLA in healthy donors. Researchers ran the PCR with 60 Vbeta and 13 Jbeta primers. Sequenced by immunoSEQ multiplex PCR; TCRdb stores in-frame clones only, minus some. Of 210,000 or so clones in the sample, roughly 80% were seen once. Material for sequencing was PBMCs. These TCRs come from a woman aged 30 to 39 in good health and CMV-seropositive.

The CDR3 DNA is TGCGCCAGCAGCCAAACTAGCGGGGGGGCCCTCGGCCAGTACTTC. Translated: CASSQTSGGALGQYF. This chain uses TRBV4-1 with TRBJ2-7; 13 bases agree with TRBD2. The length of the CDR3 is 15 residues. The V gene's germline CDR1 is MGHRA and CDR2 YSYEKL. J was trimmed by 10 bases and V by 2 bases; bases with no gene match: 8.

The chain links TRBV5-4 to TRBJ1-5, with 8 bases that match TRBD1. In germline, CDR1 is SGHNT, CDR2 YYREEE (reference sequence). This CDR3 has 14 residues. The V and J ends lost 4 bases and 7 bases, in that order; junction bases with no gene match: 7. The CDR3 DNA sequence: TGTGCCAGCAGCGTTCAGGGGGCTCAGCAGCCCCAGCATTTT. Its translation is CASSVQGAQQPQHF.

CDR3: CASSLVDSLNEKLFF. The CDR3 DNA sequence: TGCGCCAGCAGCTTGGTCGACAGCTTAAATGAAAAACTGTTTTTT. The rearrangement uses TRBV5-1 and TRBJ1-4, with D maybe TRBD1 (5 bases). The germline V gene encodes CDR1 SGHRS and CDR2 YFSETQ. V lost 0 bases, J lost 5 bases, and 11 bases lay in between. This CDR3 has 15 amino acids.

The chain recombines TRBV7-9 with TRBJ2-1, with 7 bases that match TRBD2. Losses at the gene ends were 2 bases for V and 4 bases for J; bases not matched to a gene: 14. The CDR3 is made up of 18 amino acids. CDR1 and CDR2 (germline): SEHNR, FQNEAQ (reference sequence). CDR3 amino acids: CASSLRVVIGTMYNEQFF. As DNA, the CDR3 is TGTGCCAGCAGCTTAAGGGTCGTTATCGGGACTATGTACAATGAGCAGTTCTTC.

V usage is TRBV5-3 and J usage is TRBJ1-5; 10 nucleotides align to TRBD1. TRBV5-3 is an ORF, with its function uncertain. Trimming took 6 bases from V and 0 from J; bases not matched to a gene: 12. The CDR3 is 18 residues long. CDR3 bases: TGTGCCAGAACCAGGGACAGGGGTCTGACCTTTAGCAATCAGCCCCAGCATTTT. This encodes CARTRDRGLTFSNQPQHF.

The V gene is TRBV30, the J gene TRBJ1-4; TRBD1 might be the D (6 bases). The CDR3 runs to 14 residues. CDR1 and CDR2 (germline): GTSNPN, SVGIG (reference sequence). V lost 0 bases to trimming and J lost 8 bases, with 13 bases between them. This CDR3 reads CAWSVKGVGEKLFF. The CDR3 DNA is TGTGCCTGGAGTGTAAAGGGGGTAGGGGAAAAACTGTTTTTT.

The chain recombines TRBV30 with TRBJ2-7; the D gene is possibly TRBD2 (5 bases). V was trimmed by 4 bases and J by 2 bases, leaving 6 bases between them. CDR3 size: 11 residues. The germline V gene has CDR1 GTSNPN and CDR2 SVGIG (reference sequence). CDR3 nucleotides: TGTGCCTGGACCGGGACCTACGAGCAGTACTTC. The encoded protein is CAWTGTYEQYF.

The chain employs TRBV7-9 and TRBJ2-2; 8 bases line up with TRBD2. Germline lookup yields CDR1 SEHNR and CDR2 FQNEAQ (reference sequence). The CDR3 runs to 18 residues. Trimming cost V 5 bases and J 5 bases; bases outside gene matches: 16. The CDR3 loop reads CASSPGLAKGGGTGELFF. In nucleotides, the CDR3 is TGTGCCAGCAGCCCAGGACTAGCAAAAGGAGGAGGAACCGGGGAGCTGTTTTTT.

This rearrangement joins TRBV2 to TRBJ2-7; maybe TRBD1 (5 bases). Germline-derived CDR1 and CDR2 are SNHLY and FYNNEI. Trimming removed 8 bases from V and 1 base from J, with 18 bases in between. The CDR3 consists of 15 residues. As DNA, the CDR3 is TGTGCCAGCGTTACAGGTTCCACCTCTTCCTACGAGCAGTACTTC. The encoded protein is CASVTGSTSSYEQYF.

The J gene is TRBJ2-3, the V gene TRBV7-9, with D uncertain. With 5 bases removed from V and 3 bases from J, the gap between germline ends came to 12 bases. Germline V CDR1 and CDR2: SEHNR, FQNEAQ (reference sequence). The CDR3 sequence is 14 residues long. As DNA, the CDR3 is TGTGCCAGCAGCGTAGGTTCCGAGACAGATACGCAGTATTTT. Encoded protein: CASSVGSETDTQYF. The whole variable domain, remainder taken from reference TRBV7-9 and TRBJ2-3, is DTGVSQNPRHKITKRGQNVTFRCDPISEHNRLYWYRQTLGQGPEFLTYFQNEAQLEKSRLLSDRFSAERPKGSFSTLEIQRTEQGDSAMYLCASSVGSETDTQYFGPGTRLTVL.

This chain uses TRBV18 with TRBJ2-3, with 7 bases fitting TRBD1. V shed 4 bases, J shed 2 bases, and the junction held 9 bases outside the gene matches. The CDR3 has 16 amino acids. Germline values: CDR1 KGHSH, CDR2 LQKENI. The CDR3: CASSLATGPITDTQYF. In nucleotides, the CDR3 is TGTGCCAGCTCACTTGCGACAGGGCCAATCACAGATACGCAGTATTTT.

The chain combines TRBV11-2 with TRBJ1-3; D is undetermined. The V end was cut by 5 bases, the J end by 6 bases, with 11 bases between. The CDR3 is 13 residues long. Germline V CDR1 and CDR2: SGHAT, FQNNGV. This CDR3 is CASSTPGANTIYF. CDR3 coding DNA: TGTGCCAGCAGCACCCCCGGAGCAAACACCATATATTTT.

The chain joins TRBV18 to TRBJ2-7; 11 nucleotides align to TRBD1. The CDR3 loop spans 15 amino acids. CDR1 and CDR2 from the germline V gene are KGHSH and LQKENI. The V gene end was trimmed by 4 bases and the J gene end by 0 bases; junction bases not matched to a gene: 2. The CDR3 nucleotides are TGTGCCAGCTCACAGGGACAGGGGGTCTCCTACGAGCAGTACTTC. It translates to CASSQGQGVSYEQYF.

In this sample, this clone turned up once. The chain carries TRBV27 and TRBJ2-7; 7 positions match TRBD2. The CDR3 has 16 residues. The V segment lost 3 bases and the J segment 2 bases; nucleotides outside the gene matches: 10. Germline loops: CDR1 MNHEY, CDR2 SMNVEV (reference sequence). In DNA form, the CDR3 reads TGTGCCAGCAGTTTGTTGCGGGGGAGAAGTACCTACGAGCAGTACTTC. Residues: CASSLLRGRSTYEQYF.

V usage is TRBV7-2 and J usage is TRBJ2-7; D might be TRBD2 (6 bases). Trimming took 5 bases from V and 3 from J, leaving 14 bases between them. This CDR3 spans 14 amino acids. Germline values: CDR1 SGHTA, CDR2 FQGNSA. CDR3 bases: TGTGCCAGCAGCCCCCGACTAGGCTTCTACGAGCAGTACTTC. This codes for CASSPRLGFYEQYF.